The 27 T cell receptor beta chains given below trace back to one sample, sequenced in a study of cytotoxic CD8 clonotypes in ibrutinib-treated CLL. Sequencing used immunoSEQ multiplex PCR; TCRdb keeps in-frame clones, though not all of them. The sample includes about 140,000 clones, roughly 80% of them seen just once. The sequenced sample was PBMCs, obtained after 12 months of ibrutinib treatment. The receptors come from a human donor with chronic lymphocytic leukemia.

This chain links TRBV4-1 with TRBJ2-4, with 8 bases that match TRBD1. This CDR3 region has 16 residues. The V segment lost 5 bases and the J segment 1 base; nucleotides outside the gene matches: 7. Germline-derived CDR1 and CDR2 are MGHRA and YSYEKL. The CDR3: CASSSFGTGAKNIQYF. CDR3 DNA sequence: TGCGCCAGCAGCTCCTTTGGGACAGGTGCCAAAAACATTCAGTACTTC.

The genes are TRBV6-1 and TRBJ1-2; D is possibly TRBD1 (6 bases). Germline V CDR1 and CDR2: MNHNS, SASEGT. This CDR3 has 15 residues. The germline V and J ends were trimmed by 1 base and 5 bases, with 14 bases remaining between them. The CDR3 sequence: CASSEDPGVKYGYTF. In nucleotides, the CDR3 is TGTGCCAGCAGTGAAGATCCAGGGGTAAAATATGGCTACACCTTC.

The chain uses TRBV2 and TRBJ2-2, with 9 bases that match TRBD1. V was pared by 6 bases and J by 1 base, with 3 bases of the junction left unmatched. There are 15 residues in the CDR3. Germline values: CDR1 SNHLY, CDR2 FYNNEI. The CDR3, as DNA: TGTGCCAGCAGGCACAGGGGGCTGAACACCGGGGAGCTGTTTTTT. It encodes CASRHRGLNTGELFF.

The J gene is TRBJ2-7, the V gene TRBV28; D possibly matches TRBD1 or TRBD2 (5 bases each). The CDR3 contains 14 residues. Germline CDR1 reads MDHEN; CDR2 reads SYDVKM. With 3 bases removed from V and 2 bases from J, the gap between germline ends came to 11 bases. CDR3: CASSFGGRPYEQYF. CDR3 nucleotides: TGTGCCAGCAGTTTTGGGGGACGGCCCTACGAGCAGTACTTC.

The table lists this clone with a count of one. Written as DNA, the CDR3 is TGTGCCAGCAGCTTGATTGGAGGCGCCGGGGAGCTGTTTTTT. The encoded protein is CASSLIGGAGELFF. The chain employs TRBV5-6 and TRBJ2-2, with D perhaps matching TRBD2 (5 bases). V lost 1 base and J 6 bases, leaving 10 bases between the germline ends. This CDR3 spans 14 amino acids. Germline CDR1 and CDR2: SGHDT and YYEEEE.

The chain has TRBV6-5 and TRBJ2-7; 7 nucleotides match TRBD1. The CDR3 has 13 amino acids. Germline-derived CDR1 and CDR2 are MNHEY and SVGAGI. The trim removed 6 bases at V and 0 bases at J, leaving 2 bases unmatched. The CDR3 region has the DNA TGTGCCAGCAGCCAGGGGGTCTCCTACGAGCAGTACTTC. Protein sequence: CASSQGVSYEQYF.

This chain links TRBV5-1 with TRBJ1-2; D is unresolved. The germline CDR1 and CDR2 sequences are SGHRS and YFSETQ. CDR3 length: 12 amino acids. Trimming left V 0 bases short and J 5 bases short, with 5 bases between. For the CDR3, the DNA is TGCGCCAGCAGCTTGGGTGGGTATGGCTACACCTTC. Its translation: CASSLGGYGYTF.

The chain joins TRBV5-1 to TRBJ2-7; 8 positions agree with TRBD2. The CDR3 extends over 16 amino acids. J gave up 6 bases and V 4 bases, and 15 bases lay outside the gene matches. Germline values: CDR1 SGHRS, CDR2 YFSETQ. CDR3 in amino acids: CASSLTSGGVRTEQYF. The CDR3, as DNA: TGCGCCAGCAGCCTCACTAGCGGCGGGGTCCGCACCGAGCAGTACTTC.

The V call is TRBV4-1, the J call TRBJ2-7, with D unresolved. Trimming removed 0 bases from V and 4 bases from J, with 7 bases in between. There are 13 residues in the CDR3. Per germline, CDR1 MGHRA and CDR2 YSYEKL. CDR3 region: CASSQEIPYEQYF. In nucleotides, the CDR3 is TGCGCCAGCAGCCAAGAAATACCTTACGAGCAGTACTTC.

V gene TRBV10-3 combines with J gene TRBJ2-3; D gene ambiguous. The CDR3 is made up of 12 amino acids. Trimming removed 0 bases at V and 4 bases at J, with 2 bases between. Germline V gene sequence: CDR1 ENHRY, CDR2 SYGVKD. The CDR3 DNA follows: TGTGCCATCAGTGAGTCCGCAGATACGCAGTATTTT. Its translation: CAISESADTQYF.

This clone was picked up a small number of times. This chain joins TRBV10-3 and TRBJ1-2; TRBD1 matches at 7 bases. V lost 4 bases to trimming and J lost 8 bases; unmatched junction nucleotides: 7. This CDR3 is 13 amino acids long. Germline CDR1 ENHRY, CDR2 SYGVKD. CDR3 coding DNA: TGTGCCATCAGTGCGACAGGGATGGAAGGCTACACCTTC. Protein product: CAISATGMEGYTF.

This chain links TRBV10-3 with TRBJ1-1, with D tentatively TRBD1 (5 bases). This CDR3 spans 16 amino acids. Trimming pared 3 bases from V and 1 base from J, leaving 15 bases between. Per the germline V gene, CDR1 is ENHRY and CDR2 is SYGVKD. CDR3 nucleotide sequence: TGTGCCATCAGTGATCGAGGGGCTGGGTGGAACACTGAAGCTTTCTTT. Encoded protein: CAISDRGAGWNTEAFF.

This chain uses TRBV7-6 with TRBJ1-4; 9 positions agree with TRBD1. V gave up 6 bases and J gave up 4 bases; unmatched junction bases: 9. The germline V gene encodes CDR1 SGHVS and CDR2 FNYEAQ. CDR3 length: 16 amino acids. The CDR3 region has the DNA TGTGCCAGCAGTCCCGGGACAGGGAGTGGTAATGAAAAACTGTTTTTT. Translation: CASSPGTGSGNEKLFF.

The V call is TRBV5-1, the J call TRBJ1-1; D call uncertain. Germline values: CDR1 SGHRS, CDR2 YFSETQ. V lost 0 bases and J 14 bases, leaving 14 bases between the germline ends. CDR3 size: 12 residues. Here the CDR3 DNA reads TGCGCCAGCAGCTTGGCCGGCAGCCCGGGGTTCTTT. This translates into CASSLAGSPGFF. Using reference TRBV5-1 and TRBJ1-1 for the parts outside the CDR3, the full variable domain is KAGVTQTPRYLIKTRGQQVTLSCSPISGHRSVSWYQQTPGQGLQFLFEYFSETQRNKGNFPGRFSGRQFSNSRSEMNVSTLELGDSALYLCASSLAGSPGFFGQGTRLTVV.

This clone occurred once. The rearrangement uses TRBV7-8 and TRBJ1-2; TRBD1 might be the D (6 bases). The germline gives CDR1 SGHVS, CDR2 FQNEAQ. The CDR3 extends over 18 amino acids. V was trimmed by 3 bases and J by 8 bases, leaving 28 bases between them. The CDR3 bases are TGTGCCAGCAGCTTGAGCGGAACCGGGACACTTTTATCCCTGGGCTACACCTTC. Translated: CASSLSGTGTLLSLGYTF.

CDR3 protein: CASSIEGRGPYEQYF. CDR3 DNA sequence: TGTGCCAGTAGTATAGAGGGCAGGGGGCCCTACGAGCAGTACTTC. The V call is TRBV19, the J call TRBJ2-7; TRBD1 aligns across 8 bases. J gave up 2 bases and V 0 bases, and 3 bases lay outside the gene matches. There are 15 residues in the CDR3. Germline V gene lookup returns CDR1 LNHDA and CDR2 SQIVND (reference sequence).

V gene TRBV7-6 combines with J gene TRBJ2-7; the D gene could be TRBD1 or TRBD2 (5 bases each). The CDR3 totals 14 residues. Between the trimmed V and J ends, which lost 5 bases and 2 bases, there was a span of 13 bases. Germline V gives CDR1 SGHVS, CDR2 FNYEAQ. The CDR3 spells CASSGGTGTYEQYF. The CDR3 DNA is TGTGCCAGCAGCGGAGGTACAGGAACCTACGAGCAGTACTTC.

The chain carries TRBV5-1 and TRBJ2-1; TRBD2 is a possible D gene (5 bases). The V gene lost 5 bases and the J gene lost 0 bases, with 12 bases spanning the gap. Germline CDR1 SGHRS, CDR2 YFSETQ. There are 15 residues in the CDR3. The CDR3, as DNA: TGCGCCAGCAGTGGAGGAGCCGACTCCTACAATGAGCAGTTCTTC. This translates into CASSGGADSYNEQFF.

The chain combines TRBV9 with TRBJ2-3; 12 bases fit TRBD2. V was pared by 0 bases and J by 6 bases, with 2 bases of the junction left unmatched. The CDR3 length is 15 residues. Germline V gene lookup returns CDR1 SGDLS and CDR2 YYNGEE. The CDR3 bases are TGTGCCAGCAGCGTAGCTAGCGGGGGGGCCGATACGCAGTATTTT. It translates to CASSVASGGADTQYF. Full variable domain (rest looked up from reference TRBV9 and TRBJ2-3): DSGVTQTPKHLITATGQRVTLRCSPRSGDLSVYWYQQSLDQGLQFLIQYYNGEERAKGNILERFSAQQFPDLHSELNLSSLELGDSALYFCASSVASGGADTQYFGPGTRLTVL.

This clone was recorded a few times. The J gene is TRBJ2-7, the V gene TRBV4-1, with TRBD2 identical over 10 bases. The CDR3 covers 15 residues. The germline V gene has CDR1 MGHRA and CDR2 YSYEKL. With 5 bases clipped from V and 2 bases from J, the junction kept 6 bases outside the gene matches. CDR3 sequence: CASSLGLANPYEQYF. CDR3 in DNA: TGCGCCAGCAGCTTGGGACTAGCGAACCCCTACGAGCAGTACTTC.

The chain joins TRBV6-1 to TRBJ2-7; 8 nucleotides align to TRBD1. Germline CDR1 MNHNS, CDR2 SASEGT. The CDR3 consists of 15 residues. Trimming cost V 7 bases and J 4 bases; bases outside gene matches: 12. This chain's CDR3 is CASTGIQGAQYEQYF. The CDR3 DNA follows: TGTGCCAGCACTGGGATCCAGGGGGCCCAGTACGAGCAGTACTTC.

The chain is built from TRBV5-4 and TRBJ2-3; weak D call: TRBD2 (5 bases). Trimming stripped 4 bases from V and 0 bases from J, with 12 bases between. CDR3 size: 15 residues. The germline V gene encodes CDR1 SGHNT and CDR2 YYREEE (reference sequence). The CDR3 nucleotides are TGTGCCAGCAGCCCAAGACTAACTAGCACAGATACGCAGTATTTT. It specifies CASSPRLTSTDTQYF.

V is TRBV7-9 and J is TRBJ2-7; 8 bases agree with TRBD2. There are 12 residues in the CDR3. With 5 bases clipped from V and 4 bases from J, the junction kept 1 base outside the gene matches. Germline values: CDR1 SEHNR, CDR2 FQNEAQ (reference sequence). DNA of the CDR3: TGTGCCAGCAGCCCGGGGGGGTACGAGCAGTACTTC. This translates into CASSPGGYEQYF.

In its sample, this clone is medium-sized. This sequence joins TRBV18 and TRBJ1-1; weak D call: TRBD1 (5 bases). This CDR3 contains 15 residues. Germline V gives CDR1 KGHSH, CDR2 LQKENI. Trimming took off 8 bases at V and 1 base at J, with 17 bases between the two ends. Here the CDR3 DNA reads TGTGCCAGCGCAGGCTTGGGGGGGAAGAACACTGAAGCTTTCTTT. Residues: CASAGLGGKNTEAFF.

The chain carries TRBV2 and TRBJ2-2, with D possibly matching TRBD2 (5 bases). Germline V gives CDR1 SNHLY, CDR2 FYNNEI. This CDR3 contains 13 residues. V was clipped by 8 bases and J by 7 bases, with 14 bases between them. The CDR3 nucleotides read TGTGCCAGCTGCGGGTCCTGGGGCGGGGAGCTGTTTTTT. Its translation is CASCGSWGGELFF.

The genes are TRBV5-4 and TRBJ2-5; TRBD1 agrees at 7 bases. Losses at the gene ends were 3 bases for V and 0 bases for J; bases not matched to a gene: 2. In germline, CDR1 is SGHNT, CDR2 YYREEE (reference sequence). The length of the CDR3 is 14 residues. CDR3 residues: CASSSGTDQETQYF. CDR3 in DNA: TGTGCCAGCAGCTCCGGGACAGACCAAGAGACCCAGTACTTC.

CDR3 region: CASSLNPGTQNVHEQFF. In DNA form, the CDR3 reads TGCGCCAGCAGTCTGAACCCCGGGACACAAAATGTGCATGAGCAGTTCTTC. The V gene is TRBV5-1, the J gene TRBJ2-1, with D possibly matching TRBD1 (6 bases). The V gene lost 5 bases and the J gene lost 8 bases, with 26 bases spanning the gap. The CDR3 has 17 residues. Germline assignment: CDR1 SGHRS and CDR2 YFSETQ.